The 23 T cell receptor beta chains below come from one sample, sequenced in a study of breast tumors, draining lymph nodes, adjacent tissues. TCRdb reprocessed the multiplex PCR reads with MiXCR, giving one entry per CDR3 protein. The sample lists 9,000 to 15,000 distinct CDR3 sequences; about 37% were seen once. The material sequenced was breast tumor tissue. The source is a female donor with breast cancer. Some clones in this sample may be carry-over from other donors' samples.

This clonotype was recorded at least ten times. The rearrangement uses TRBV5-1 and TRBJ1-2, with 8 bases lining up with TRBD1. The V and J ends lost 3 bases and 6 bases, in that order; junction bases with no gene match: 7. Germline V lookup: CDR1 SGHRS, CDR2 YFSETQ. The CDR3 loop spans 14 amino acids. CDR3 residues: CASSSQGASDGYTF. The CDR3 DNA is TGCGCCAGCAGCTCCCAGGGGGCGTCCGATGGCTACACCTTC.

This clonotype was seen many times. This rearrangement joins TRBV27 to TRBJ2-7; TRBD2 is a possible D gene (5 bases). Trimming took off 0 bases at V and 6 bases at J, with 12 bases between the two ends. Per the germline V gene, CDR1 is MNHEY and CDR2 is SMNVEV (reference sequence). The CDR3 loop spans 14 amino acids. The chain's CDR3 is CASSLSAGGSEQYF. CDR3 DNA sequence: TGTGCCAGCAGTTTATCCGCCGGAGGTAGCGAGCAGTACTTC.

This clonotype was picked up many times. V and J are TRBV28 and TRBJ2-7, with no clear D. The CDR3 contains 15 residues. V lost 4 bases and J lost 3, with 16 bases in between. Germline V gives CDR1 MDHEN, CDR2 SYDVKM. Written as DNA, the CDR3 is TGTGCCAGCAGTTCACCTCCTGCGTCGGGCTACGAGCAGTACTTC. As protein: CASSSPPASGYEQYF.

This clonotype was observed many times. The V gene is TRBV6-6, the J gene TRBJ1-4, with TRBD1 matching 7 bases. CDR1 and CDR2 (germline): MNHNY, SVGAGI (reference sequence). The CDR3 has 19 amino acids. V trimming: 2 bases; J trimming: 0 bases; junction bases outside the gene matches: 12. CDR3 coding DNA: TGTGCCAGCAGTTACAGTGGGGGGGACAGTTTCACAACTAATGAAAAACTGTTTTTT. Translated: CASSYSGGDSFTTNEKLFF.

This sequence joins TRBV12-3 or TRBV12-4 and TRBJ1-1; D gene ambiguous. Trimming cost V 5 bases and J 0 bases, with 7 bases left between them. This CDR3 is 13 amino acids long. The CDR3 bases are TGTGCCAGCAGTGTTCAGTTGAACACTGAAGCTTTCTTT. Amino acids: CASSVQLNTEAFF.

The chain links TRBV5-4 to TRBJ2-1, with D possibly being TRBD1 (6 bases). The CDR3 consists of 14 residues. The V end lost 0 bases, the J end lost 5 bases, and 9 bases lay between the germline ends. Germline V gives CDR1 SGHNT, CDR2 YYREEE (reference sequence). Here the CDR3 reads CASSLGRGHNEQFF. The CDR3 DNA sequence: TGTGCCAGCAGCTTGGGCAGGGGCCACAATGAGCAGTTCTTC. Based on the CDR3 plus reference TRBV5-4 and TRBJ2-1, the full variable domain is ETGVTQSPTHLIKTRGQQVTLRCSSQSGHNTVSWYQQALGQGPQFIFQYYREEENGRGNFPPRFSGLQFPNYSSELNVNALELDDSALYLCASSLGRGHNEQFFGPGTRLTVL.

There are many counts of this clonotype. The chain joins TRBV3-1 to TRBJ1-3; D possibly corresponds to TRBD1 (6 bases). This CDR3 contains 17 residues. Trimming removed 3 bases at V and 4 bases at J, with 19 bases between. Germline CDR1 and CDR2: LGHDT and YNNKEL (reference sequence). Written as DNA, the CDR3 is TGTGCCAGCAGCCAGACAACCCACAGGGAACTCGGAAACACCATATATTTT. Its translation is CASSQTTHRELGNTIYF.

This clonotype was picked up many times. The DNA for the CDR3 is TGTGCCAGCAGCACCTGGGGGGGCAGGGACCACGAGCAGTACTTC. Its protein is CASSTWGGRDHEQYF. The rearrangement uses TRBV3-1 and TRBJ2-7; a weak D match, TRBD2 (7 bases). Per germline, CDR1 LGHDT and CDR2 YNNKEL (reference sequence). Trimming stripped 5 bases from V and 5 bases from J, with 19 bases between. The CDR3 consists of 15 residues.

At least ten counts were recorded for this clonotype. V is TRBV6-1 and J is TRBJ2-3; TRBD2 aligns across 14 bases. Germline V CDR1 and CDR2: MNHNS, SASEGT. The CDR3 length is 15 residues. J gave up 4 bases and V 3 bases, and 0 bases lay outside the gene matches. CDR3 DNA: TGTGCCAGCAGTGAGACTAGCGGGGGGGCAGATACGCAGTATTTT. Its protein product is CASSETSGGADTQYF.

Points on this clonotype: Being one base from a much bigger clone, this may be a read error. The chain uses TRBV29-1 and TRBJ2-5; D possibly corresponds to TRBD1 (5 bases). CDR1 is SQVTM, CDR2 ANQGSEA, per germline. Trimming removed 4 bases at V and 5 bases at J, with 14 bases between. The CDR3 contains 13 residues. CDR3 protein: CSVGLQGWETQYF. DNA for the CDR3: TGCAGCGTTGGATTGCAGGGCTGGGAGACCCAGTACTTC.

This clonotype is termed medium-sized. This sequence joins TRBV5-1 and TRBJ1-2, with TRBD1 matching 10 bases. Germline CDR1 reads SGHRS; CDR2 reads YFSETQ. After removal of 4 bases from V and 8 bases from J, the junction contained 5 bases not matched to a gene. This CDR3 is 13 amino acids long. CDR3 in DNA: TGCGCCAGCAGCCCGGGACAGGGGTTGGGCTACACCTTC. Protein sequence: CASSPGQGLGYTF.

This clonotype was detected many times. The CDR3 region is CATKVNRAGGGELFF. The CDR3 bases are TGTGCCACTAAAGTTAACAGGGCTGGCGGCGGGGAGCTGTTTTTT. This sequence joins TRBV19 and TRBJ2-2; D possibly corresponds to TRBD1 (6 bases). Trimming shortened V by 10 bases and J by 7 bases, and 22 bases separated the two germline ends. The V gene's germline CDR1 is LNHDA and CDR2 SQIVND (reference sequence). This CDR3 is 15 amino acids long.

This clonotype was found many times. This CDR3 is CSARALGGLGTDTQYF. The CDR3 DNA is TGCAGTGCTAGAGCCCTCGGGGGGCTGGGCACAGATACGCAGTATTTT. The chain recombines TRBV20-1 with TRBJ2-3; the D gene is possibly TRBD2 (7 bases). Per the germline V gene, CDR1 is DFQATT and CDR2 is SNEGSKA (reference sequence). This CDR3 contains 16 residues. V was cut by 1 base and J by 1 base, with 15 bases left in between.

This clonotype was seen repeatedly, ten times or more. This chain links TRBV6-6 with TRBJ1-2, with D hard to call. The germline V gene has CDR1 MNHNY and CDR2 SVGAGI (reference sequence). This CDR3 has 13 residues. The V and J ends lost 2 bases and 3 bases respectively, with 7 bases between them. CDR3 in amino acids: CASSYGRDYGYTF. CDR3 nucleotides: TGTGCCAGCAGTTACGGGCGGGACTATGGCTACACCTTC.

This clonotype was seen ten or more times. The V call is TRBV28, the J call TRBJ1-2; TRBD1 matches 8 bases. The CDR3 is 14 residues long. The V gene end was trimmed by 5 bases and the J gene end by 14 bases; junction bases not matched to a gene: 16. CDR1 and CDR2 (germline): MDHEN, SYDVKM. The CDR3 nucleotides are TGTGCCAGCAGTCCATCCCGGACAGGGTGGAGTTGGACCTTC. It encodes CASSPSRTGWSWTF.

This clonotype was seen only a few times. This chain links TRBV15 with TRBJ1-1, with D perhaps matching TRBD1 (6 bases). Germline values: CDR1 LNHNV, CDR2 YYDKDF (reference sequence). The CDR3 contains 13 residues. V dropped 11 bases and J dropped 4 bases, with 17 bases sitting between them. This chain's CDR3 is CAAEGGSGTEAFF. The CDR3 DNA is TGTGCCGCCGAAGGGGGGTCGGGCACTGAAGCTTTCTTT. The whole variable domain, remainder taken from reference TRBV15 and TRBJ1-1, is DAMVIQNPRYQVTQFGKPVTLSCSQTLNHNVMYWYQQKSSQAPKLLFHYYDKDFNNEADTPDNFQSRRPNTSFCFLDIRSPGLGDTAMYLCAAEGGSGTEAFFGQGTRLTVV.

This clonotype has a count of ten or more. The genes are TRBV20-1 and TRBJ2-3; the match to TRBD2 covers 8 bases. The V gene end was trimmed by 2 bases and the J gene end by 3 bases; junction bases not matched to a gene: 7. Germline V CDR1 and CDR2: DFQATT, SNEGSKA (reference sequence). The CDR3 covers 15 residues. The CDR3 sequence: CSARKTTSATDTQYF. The CDR3 DNA reads TGCAGTGCTAGAAAAACGACTAGCGCGACAGATACGCAGTATTTT.

This clonotype was recorded at least ten times. V is TRBV4-1 and J is TRBJ2-7; tentative D call: TRBD1 (6 bases). CDR1 is MGHRA and CDR2 is YSYEKL in the germline V gene. V gave up 2 bases and J gave up 3 bases, with 11 bases separating them. There are 14 residues in the CDR3. CDR3 region: CASSQNRVIYEQYF. CDR3 sequence (DNA): TGCGCCAGCAGCCAAAACAGGGTAATCTACGAGCAGTACTTC.

This chain joins TRBV5-5 and TRBJ2-5; D is unclear. The CDR3 has 16 residues. Germline lookup yields CDR1 SGHKS and CDR2 YYEKEE (reference sequence). V lost 4 bases and J 0 bases, leaving 16 bases between the germline ends. The CDR3 bases are TGTGCCAGCAGCAGAACTGCGACAAGGGACCAAGAGACCCAGTACTTC. It encodes CASSRTATRDQETQYF. The whole variable domain, remainder taken from reference TRBV5-5 and TRBJ2-5, is DAGVTQSPTHLIKTRGQQVTLRCSPISGHKSVSWYQQVLGQGPQFIFQYYEKEERGRGNFPDRFSARQFPNYSSELNVNALLLGDSALYLCASSRTATRDQETQYFGPGTRLLVL.

V is TRBV4-2 and J is TRBJ1-6, with TRBD1 matching 8 bases. Germline lookup yields CDR1 LGHNA and CDR2 YNFKEQ. The CDR3 has 18 amino acids. The J segment lost 2 bases and the V segment lost 0 bases, leaving 6 bases of the junction unmatched. The CDR3 is CASSQDIQGETYNSPLHF. CDR3 nucleotides: TGTGCCAGCAGCCAAGATATACAGGGGGAGACCTATAATTCACCCCTCCACTTT.

This chain connects TRBV5-8 to TRBJ2-7; 10 bases are a match to TRBD1. The CDR3 extends over 14 amino acids. Per germline, CDR1 SGHTS and CDR2 YDEGEE. The ends lost 4 bases at V and 4 bases at J; junction bases unmatched: 5. The CDR3 loop reads CASSRGQGIYEQYF. CDR3 coding DNA: TGTGCCAGCAGCAGGGGACAGGGGATTTACGAGCAGTACTTC.

This clonotype was detected ten times or more. The chain has TRBV9 and TRBJ2-7; 10 nucleotides align to TRBD2. The CDR3 is made up of 15 amino acids. Germline-derived CDR1 and CDR2 are SGDLS and YYNGEE. J gave up 8 bases and V 7 bases, and 15 bases lay outside the gene matches. The CDR3 sequence: CASPPRSSGSQKQYF. The CDR3 DNA reads TGTGCCAGCCCACCTCGATCTAGCGGGAGTCAGAAGCAGTACTTC.

This clonotype has only one observation. The V and J genes are TRBV20-1 and TRBJ2-3, with D possibly matching TRBD2 (5 bases). Germline CDR1 is DFQATT and CDR2 is SNEGSKA (reference sequence). The CDR3 has 15 residues. Trimming pared 3 bases from V and 11 bases from J, leaving 24 bases between. Here the CDR3 reads CSASSLPLWGDLQYF. In DNA form, the CDR3 reads TGCAGTGCTAGCTCCCTACCACTTTGGGGAGATTTGCAGTATTTT.